The rows below give T cell receptor beta chains drawn from one sample of a study of T-cell memory formation after mild COVID-19. A single record per CDR3 protein comes from TCRdb applying MiXCR to the 5' RACE reads. The sample records roughly 300,000 distinct CDR3 sequences, approximately 15% being singletons. The sample was PBMCs or a T cell subset sorted from them (not recorded which). The origin of the receptors is a man younger than 35 who had mild COVID-19 (a few samples of this study predate the infection). Cell type and time point are not known. CDR3s include the opening cysteine and the closing phenylalanine or tryptophan. Each record gives: clone size, J gene, D gene, V gene, CDR3 DNA, CDR3 protein. A D gene is named only where the DNA matches it firmly. Clone size is shown for a subset of rows, as once, few, many or a class of expanded clone.

size: .; J: TRBJ1-2; D: .; V: TRBV5-1; DNA: TGCGCCAGCAGCTTGGCCGGTGGAGTGTCAAATGGCTACACCTTC; CDR3: CASSLAGGVSNGYTF
size: .; J: TRBJ2-1; D: TRBD1; V: TRBV6-2/TRBV6-3; DNA: TGTGCCAGCAGTGCGCGACAGGGGCGCGAGTTCTTC; CDR3: CASSARQGREFF
size: .; J: TRBJ1-1; D: .; V: TRBV4-1; DNA: TGCGCCAGCAGCCAAGGCGAGGCGTTCACTGAAGCTTTCTTT; CDR3: CASSQGEAFTEAFF
size: few; J: TRBJ2-7; D: .; V: TRBV6-5; DNA: TGTGCCAGCAGGACCGGGCAGGAGCTGACCTACGAGCAGTACTTC; CDR3: CASRTGQELTYEQYF
size: .; J: TRBJ2-1; D: .; V: TRBV24-1; DNA: TGTGCCACCAGTGACTCCAGGGGTTCGGATGAGCAGTTCTTC; CDR3: CATSDSRGSDEQFF
size: many; J: TRBJ2-3; D: .; V: TRBV5-1; DNA: TGTGCCAGCAGTTCGGACCGGGATACGCAGTATTTT; CDR3: CASSSDRDTQYF
size: few; J: TRBJ1-3; D: .; V: TRBV2; DNA: TGTGCCAGCAGCGCAGGGTATACAGGAAACACCATATATTTT; CDR3: CASSAGYTGNTIYF
size: few; J: TRBJ2-7; D: .; V: TRBV7-2; DNA: TGTGCCAGCAGCCCCTTACCGCCAGGCCGCTACGAGCAGTACTTC; CDR3: CASSPLPPGRYEQYF
size: .; J: TRBJ1-2; D: TRBD1; V: TRBV25-1; DNA: TGTGCCAGCAGTGAAAGTGGGTCAGGGGGCGTCCCTTCGGGTGGCTACACCTTC; CDR3: CASSESGSGGVPSGGYTF
size: .; J: TRBJ2-5; D: TRBD2; V: TRBV6-5; DNA: TGTGCCACCACTTCAGGGACTAGTTCCTTGGAGACCCAGTACTTC; CDR3: CATTSGTSSLETQYF
size: .; J: TRBJ1-4; D: .; V: TRBV6-2/TRBV6-3; DNA: TGTGCCAGCAGCCGCCGGATTGACAATGAAAAACTGTTTTTT; CDR3: CASSRRIDNEKLFF
size: .; J: TRBJ1-1; D: .; V: TRBV4-1; DNA: TGCGCCAGCAGCCAAGCATGGGGCACTGAAGCTTTCTTT; CDR3: CASSQAWGTEAFF
size: few; J: TRBJ1-2; D: .; V: TRBV4-1; DNA: TGCGCCAGCAGCTCGCCCGGGCGCGACTATGGCTACACCTTC; CDR3: CASSSPGRDYGYTF
size: many; J: TRBJ2-1; D: .; V: TRBV11-2; DNA: TGTGCCAGCAGCGACTATGGGGGTACCTACAATGAGCAGTTCTTC; CDR3: CASSDYGGTYNEQFF
size: many; J: TRBJ2-5; D: .; V: TRBV5-1; DNA: TGCGCCAGCAGCTTGAGGCAAGAGACCCAGTACTTC; CDR3: CASSLRQETQYF
size: few; J: TRBJ2-1; D: .; V: TRBV11-2; DNA: TGTGCCAGCAGCCCCGGAGGGGGCGTCGGTGGGCCAGATGAGCAGTTCTTC; CDR3: CASSPGGGVGGPDEQFF
size: .; J: TRBJ2-2; D: TRBD1; V: TRBV7-2; DNA: TGTGCCAGCAGCCTACAGGGGGCGGAGACCGGGGAGCTGTTTTTT; CDR3: CASSLQGAETGELFF
size: few; J: TRBJ1-2; D: .; V: TRBV7-9; DNA: TGTGCCAGCAGCTTAACGGACAGATGGATCTTTCGGTTC; CDR3: CASSLTDRWIFRF
size: .; J: TRBJ1-3; D: TRBD1; V: TRBV27; DNA: TGTGCCAGCACCGACAGGGGGCAATACACCATATATTTT; CDR3: CASTDRGQYTIYF
size: many; J: TRBJ2-5; D: .; V: TRBV29-1; DNA: TGCAGCGTTGAGGGGAACCAAGAGACCCAGTACTTC; CDR3: CSVEGNQETQYF
size: .; J: TRBJ2-1; D: TRBD2; V: TRBV20-1; DNA: TGCAGTGCTAGATGGAAAGCGGGGGTCTACAATGAGCAGTTCTTC; CDR3: CSARWKAGVYNEQFF
size: .; J: TRBJ2-2; D: TRBD1; V: TRBV29-1; DNA: TGCAGCGTTCTGGGACAGAGAAACACCGGGGAGCTGTTTTTT; CDR3: CSVLGQRNTGELFF
size: many; J: TRBJ1-1; D: .; V: TRBV7-2; DNA: TGTGCCAGCAGCTTACGGACGCGCACTGAAGCTTTCTTT; CDR3: CASSLRTRTEAFF
size: .; J: TRBJ2-6; D: .; V: TRBV5-1; DNA: TGCGCCAGCAGGATTCAGCTCTCTGGGGCCAACGTCCTGACTTTC; CDR3: CASRIQLSGANVLTF
size: .; J: TRBJ2-7; D: TRBD2; V: TRBV6-5; DNA: TGTGCCAGCAGAGCGGGAGCGGGGGGAAGCTCCTACGAGCAGTACTTC; CDR3: CASRAGAGGSSYEQYF
size: few; J: TRBJ2-6; D: .; V: TRBV4-3; DNA: TGCGCCAGCAGCCAAGAGGTTGGGGGTGTCTCTGGGGCCAACGTCCTGACTTTC; CDR3: CASSQEVGGVSGANVLTF
size: few; J: TRBJ2-1; D: .; V: TRBV7-9; DNA: TGTGCCAGCAGCCCCCCTTGGGGGGGACAGATCAACTACAATGAGCAGTTCTTC; CDR3: CASSPPWGGQINYNEQFF
size: .; J: TRBJ1-2; D: .; V: TRBV7-9; DNA: TGTGCCAGCAGCTCCCGGACAGACCACTATGGCTACACCTTC; CDR3: CASSSRTDHYGYTF
size: many; J: TRBJ2-3; D: TRBD2; V: TRBV29-1; DNA: TGCAGCGGGAGCGGGGTTAGCACAGATACGCAGTATTTT; CDR3: CSGSGVSTDTQYF
size: .; J: TRBJ1-1; D: .; V: TRBV7-9; DNA: TGTGCCAGCAGGAAACGGGACGGCTCAGCCACTGAAGCTTTCTTT; CDR3: CASRKRDGSATEAFF
size: .; J: TRBJ1-1; D: .; V: TRBV11-2; DNA: TGTGCCAGCAGCTTGAGATGGGCGCGAAACACTGAAGCTTTCTTT; CDR3: CASSLRWARNTEAFF
size: .; J: TRBJ2-3; D: .; V: TRBV3-1; DNA: TGTGCCAGCAGCCAATGGGCCCGGGCCACAGATACGCAGTATTTT; CDR3: CASSQWARATDTQYF
size: few; J: TRBJ1-1; D: .; V: TRBV5-1; DNA: TGCGCCAGCAGCTCAAAAGGACCGGGGAGCACTGAAGCTTTCTTT; CDR3: CASSSKGPGSTEAFF
size: many; J: TRBJ1-2; D: TRBD1; V: TRBV4-1; DNA: TGCGCCAGCAGGGCAGGAGTCTGGGACAGGTTCTCGAGCTATGGCTACACCTTC; CDR3: CASRAGVWDRFSSYGYTF
size: few; J: TRBJ2-7; D: TRBD2; V: TRBV20-1; DNA: TGCAGTGCTAGAAACCCAGACCGGGGGGTCTCCTACGAGCAGTACTTC; CDR3: CSARNPDRGVSYEQYF
size: many; J: TRBJ2-1; D: TRBD2; V: TRBV24-1; DNA: TGTGCCACCAGTGACGGACTAGCGGGGGGCAACAATGAGCAGTTCTTC; CDR3: CATSDGLAGGNNEQFF
size: few; J: TRBJ1-2; D: TRBD1; V: TRBV15; DNA: TGTGCCACCAGCAGACGGGGACAGGACTATGGCTACACCTTC; CDR3: CATSRRGQDYGYTF
size: .; J: TRBJ1-4; D: .; V: TRBV4-1; DNA: TGCGCCAGCTCCCGATCCCAGGGCCGAAATGAAAAACTGTTTTTT; CDR3: CASSRSQGRNEKLFF
size: .; J: TRBJ2-1; D: TRBD2; V: TRBV2; DNA: TGTGCCAGCAGTGGGCAGGGACTAGCGCTCCGTACGGAAGGCAATGAGCAGTTCTTC; CDR3: CASSGQGLALRTEGNEQFF
size: many; J: TRBJ2-1; D: .; V: TRBV27; DNA: TGTGCCAGCAGTTTGGGTCGAGGCGAGCAGTTCTTC; CDR3: CASSLGRGEQFF
size: .; J: TRBJ1-1; D: TRBD1; V: TRBV4-2; DNA: TGTGCCAGCAGCCAAGCCGGGACAGGGGGTTGGACTGAAGCTTTCTTT; CDR3: CASSQAGTGGWTEAFF
size: .; J: TRBJ1-2; D: TRBD1; V: TRBV6-5; DNA: TGTGCCAGCAGTGGAACAGGGGAAAGCGGCTACACCTTC; CDR3: CASSGTGESGYTF
size: few; J: TRBJ1-1; D: TRBD1; V: TRBV5-1; DNA: TGCGCCAGCAGCTTGGGGTCCTTCCAGGGGGGTAGCACTGAAGCTTTCTTT; CDR3: CASSLGSFQGGSTEAFF
size: few; J: TRBJ2-7; D: .; V: TRBV6-1; DNA: TGTGCCAGCAGCTTTGACACAGCCTTAGGGTACGAGCAGTACTTC; CDR3: CASSFDTALGYEQYF
size: many; J: TRBJ2-2; D: .; V: TRBV7-3; DNA: TGTGCCAGCAGCTCTGATCCTAACACCGGGGAGCTGTTTTTT; CDR3: CASSSDPNTGELFF
size: few; J: TRBJ1-4; D: TRBD1; V: TRBV6-5; DNA: TGTGCCAGCAGCCGACAGGGTCCCGTTAATGAAAAACTGTTTTTT; CDR3: CASSRQGPVNEKLFF
size: .; J: TRBJ2-1; D: TRBD2; V: TRBV6-5; DNA: TGTGCCAGCAGTTACGGGGGACTAGCGGACAATGAGCAGTTCTTC; CDR3: CASSYGGLADNEQFF
size: .; J: TRBJ1-4; D: .; V: TRBV5-1; DNA: TGCGCCAGCAGCTATCACGAGGGGGGAACTAATGAAAAACTGTTTTTT; CDR3: CASSYHEGGTNEKLFF
size: many; J: TRBJ2-7; D: TRBD2; V: TRBV4-1; DNA: TGCGCCAGCAGCCAAGTATCTAGCGGGAACTACGAGCAGTACTTC; CDR3: CASSQVSSGNYEQYF
size: few; J: TRBJ1-1; D: .; V: TRBV7-6; DNA: TGTGCCAGCAGCTTACCACGGAGCACTGAAGCTTTCTTT; CDR3: CASSLPRSTEAFF
size: .; J: TRBJ2-2; D: .; V: TRBV20-1; DNA: TGCAGTGCTATGCGGGAAGGGCCCGGGGAGCTGTTTTTT; CDR3: CSAMREGPGELFF
size: .; J: TRBJ2-2; D: .; V: TRBV20-1; DNA: TGCAGTGCTAGAGAGGTGGCCGGGGAGCTGTTTTTT; CDR3: CSAREVAGELFF
size: once; J: TRBJ2-7; D: .; V: TRBV7-2; DNA: TGTGCCAGCAGCCAAACGGGCTCCTACGAGCAGTACTTC; CDR3: CASSQTGSYEQYF
size: few; J: TRBJ2-7; D: TRBD1; V: TRBV27; DNA: TGTGCCAGCAGTTACAGGGGGGAATACGAGCAGTACTTC; CDR3: CASSYRGEYEQYF
size: few; J: TRBJ2-2; D: .; V: TRBV6-1; DNA: TGTGCCAGCAATAGCAGGGGTGGATTCAACACCGGGGAGCTGTTTTTT; CDR3: CASNSRGGFNTGELFF
size: few; J: TRBJ2-1; D: TRBD2; V: TRBV2; DNA: TGTGCCAGCATAAGGATAGCGGGGGCGTACAATGAGCAGTTCTTC; CDR3: CASIRIAGAYNEQFF
size: many; J: TRBJ1-1; D: .; V: TRBV5-5; DNA: TGTGCCAGCAGCTTGGGGGCGCCCGGTGGTACTGAAGCTTTCTTT; CDR3: CASSLGAPGGTEAFF